The T cell receptor beta chain described here comes from a study of blood T cell repertoires in COVID-19. This table comes from immunoSEQ multiplex PCR, and its TCRdb copy is limited to in-frame clones, with some not included. The profile shows about 140,000 clones, about 88% of them singletons. The germline V gene encodes CDR1 SQVTM and CDR2 ANQGSEA. The CDR3 extends over 13 amino acids. Between the trimmed V and J ends, which lost 7 bases and 1 base, there was a span of 11 bases. The receptor was isolated from a human donor in a cohort sampled during active COVID-19. V usage is TRBV29-1 and J usage is TRBJ1-3; possibly TRBD1 for D (5 bases). Material for sequencing was peripheral blood. CDR3 nucleotides: TGCAGCGCCGTGCAGGGATCTGGAAACACCATATATTTT. This translates into CSAVQGSGNTIYF.